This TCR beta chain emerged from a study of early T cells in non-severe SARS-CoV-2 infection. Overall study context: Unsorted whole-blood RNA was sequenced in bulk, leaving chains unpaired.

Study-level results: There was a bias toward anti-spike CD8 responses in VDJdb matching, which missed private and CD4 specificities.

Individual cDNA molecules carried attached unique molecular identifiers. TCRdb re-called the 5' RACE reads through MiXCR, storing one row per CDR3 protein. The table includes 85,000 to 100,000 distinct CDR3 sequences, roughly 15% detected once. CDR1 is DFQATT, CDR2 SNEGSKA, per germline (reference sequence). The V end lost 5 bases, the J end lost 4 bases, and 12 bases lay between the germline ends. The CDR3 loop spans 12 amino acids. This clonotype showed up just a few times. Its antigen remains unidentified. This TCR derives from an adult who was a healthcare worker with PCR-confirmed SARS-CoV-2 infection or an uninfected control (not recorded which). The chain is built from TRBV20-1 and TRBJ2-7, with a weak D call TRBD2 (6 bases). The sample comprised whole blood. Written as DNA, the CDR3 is TGCAGTGCTCCCACCGGGGGTTACGAGCAGTACTTC. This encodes CSAPTGGYEQYF.